This record concerns one T cell receptor (beta chain) sequence. As yet, its antigen is unknown. The sample belongs to a study of cytomegalovirus exposure and HLA in healthy donors. Study results and limitations: The TCR clusters that emerged in the first cohort tended, a later analysis found, to co-occur in the 120 or so validation repertoires. In vitro checks showed that a few CMV-associated chains really do target CMV antigens.

The germline V gene encodes CDR1 SGHRS and CDR2 YFSETQ. V was pared by 5 bases and J by 9 bases, with 13 bases of the junction left unmatched. The CDR3 sequence is 16 residues long. The data were produced by immunoSEQ multiplex PCR, yet TCRdb's version contains in-frame clones alone and is incomplete. The sample comprises over 75,000 clones, about nine tenths of which are singletons, and around 2.1% rests with the top ten. The receptor was derived from a man aged 25-45 years in good health and CMV-seronegative. Sequencing was performed on PBMCs. This chain uses TRBV5-1 with TRBJ1-5, with 11 bases aligning to TRBD1. The CDR3: CASRKSGQGVRRPQHF. For the CDR3, the DNA is TGCGCCAGCAGGAAATCGGGACAGGGGGTGAGGCGGCCCCAGCATTTT.